Listed here are 22 T cell receptor beta chains from one sample, sequenced in a study of blood T cell repertoires in COVID-19. Clones were sequenced by immunoSEQ multiplex PCR, and TCRdb holds only the in-frame ones, with some missing. This table holds about 170,000 clones, 70% to 90% found once. Sequenced material: peripheral blood. These TCRs come from an older man with COVID-19, enrolled during active disease.

The chain couples TRBV7-8 to TRBJ1-2, with a tentative D call TRBD1 (5 bases). The CDR3 is 15 residues long. Per germline, CDR1 SGHVS and CDR2 FQNEAQ. Trimming removed 2 bases at V and 5 bases at J, with 15 bases between. The CDR3: CASSLQGQVKYGYTF. The CDR3 DNA sequence: TGTGCCAGCAGCTTACAGGGCCAGGTGAAGTATGGCTACACCTTC.

The chain joins TRBV6-1 to TRBJ1-4; D is uncertain. The V gene's germline CDR1 is MNHNS and CDR2 SASEGT. V lost 2 bases and J lost 7, with 5 bases in between. CDR3 length: 12 amino acids. Here the CDR3 reads CASSELGEKLFF. In nucleotides, the CDR3 is TGTGCCAGCAGTGAACTCGGTGAAAAACTGTTTTTT.

The chain combines TRBV10-2 with TRBJ1-1; D gene ambiguous. The germline V gene encodes CDR1 WSHSY and CDR2 SAAADI. V lost 3 bases to trimming and J lost 0 bases, with 11 bases between them. The CDR3 covers 15 residues. CDR3 in amino acids: CASSDHTDMNTEAFF. Written as DNA, the CDR3 is TGCGCCAGCAGTGACCACACCGACATGAACACTGAAGCTTTCTTT.

CDR3 DNA sequence: TGTGCCAGCAGTTTCCGGGTCGACACTGAAGCTTTCTTT. This gives the protein CASSFRVDTEAFF. V gene TRBV12-3 or TRBV12-4 combines with J gene TRBJ1-1; D gene unclear. V shed 3 bases and J shed 3 bases, with 8 bases lying between them. The CDR3 has 13 amino acids.

The V and J genes are TRBV3-1 (or the pseudogene TRBV3-2) and TRBJ1-1; no firm D call. The germline V gene has CDR1 LGHDT and CDR2 YNNKEL (reference sequence). The V gene lost 2 bases and the J gene lost 3 bases, with 7 bases spanning the gap. This CDR3 spans 13 amino acids. The CDR3 DNA sequence: TGTGCCAGCAGCCAAAGGGAGTACACTGAAGCTTTCTTT. Its protein product is CASSQREYTEAFF.

As for this clone: A single base separates this from a much larger clone, so it may be a read error. The CDR3 sequence is CASTMGTGNSPLHF. CDR3 bases: TGTGCCAGTACTATGGGGACAGGGAATTCACCCCTCCACTTT. This chain links TRBV19 with TRBJ1-6; 9 bases are shared with TRBD1. Germline CDR1 is LNHDA and CDR2 is SQIVND (reference sequence). Germline trimming cut 7 bases from V and 7 bases from J; bases unmatched to any gene: 5. CDR3 length: 14 amino acids.

This rearrangement joins TRBV6-2 or TRBV6-3 to TRBJ2-5; 8 bases fit TRBD2. Trimming removed 6 bases from V and 5 bases from J; junction bases left unmatched: 17. The CDR3 loop spans 17 amino acids. CDR1 is MNHEY and CDR2 is SVGEGT in the germline V gene. CDR3 DNA: TGTGCCAGCAGCCCTTGGGGGGTACGGGGGGGCATGGAGACCCAGTACTTC. Translated: CASSPWGVRGGMETQYF.

Written as DNA, the CDR3 is TGTGCCAGCAGCCAAGGCACCGGGACTAGCGGGGCTACGCTAACCTACGAGCAGTACTTC. It yields the protein CASSQGTGTSGATLTYEQYF. V is TRBV14 and J is TRBJ2-7; 13 nucleotides agree with TRBD2. Germline CDR1 SGHDN, CDR2 FVKESK. This CDR3 is built from 20 residues. Trimming cost V 1 base and J 2 bases; bases outside gene matches: 14.

This sequence joins TRBV28 and TRBJ1-5; a weak D match, TRBD1 (5 bases). This CDR3 is built from 15 residues. V was cut by 2 bases and J by 11 bases, with 19 bases left in between. The V gene's germline CDR1 is MDHEN and CDR2 SYDVKM. This CDR3 is CASSLSETAQTAQHF. As DNA, the CDR3 is TGTGCCAGCAGTTTAAGTGAGACGGCTCAGACAGCCCAGCATTTT.

This chain connects TRBV24-1 to TRBJ2-3, with TRBD2 matching 8 bases. There are 16 residues in the CDR3. V shed 3 bases and J 1 base; nucleotides not matched to a gene: 5. CDR1 KGHDR and CDR2 SFDVKD come from the germline V gene. CDR3: CATSDPRSGGTDTQYF. The CDR3, as DNA: TGTGCCACCAGTGATCCCCGTAGCGGGGGCACAGATACGCAGTATTTT.

The J gene is TRBJ2-5, the V gene TRBV28; D call uncertain. The CDR3 is 12 residues long. V lost 6 bases and J lost 5, with 10 bases in between. CDR1 is MDHEN and CDR2 is SYDVKM in the germline V gene. The CDR3 DNA reads as TGTGCCAGCAGGGTCCCTACGGAGACCCAGTACTTC. Amino acids: CASRVPTETQYF.

The chain uses TRBV19 and TRBJ1-1; a possible D gene is TRBD1 (6 bases). The germline V gene encodes CDR1 LNHDA and CDR2 SQIVND (reference sequence). V gave up 5 bases and J gave up 1 base, with 8 bases separating them. The CDR3 runs to 13 residues. The CDR3 protein is CASSVTGNTEAFF. Written as DNA, the CDR3 is TGTGCCAGTAGTGTGACAGGGAACACTGAAGCTTTCTTT.

This sequence joins TRBV4-1 and TRBJ1-1, with 7 positions matching TRBD1. J was trimmed by 4 bases and V by 3 bases; bases with no gene match: 8. The CDR3 runs 15 residues. Germline CDR1 and CDR2: MGHRA and YSYEKL. CDR3 sequence reads: CASSQHLGTATEAFF. The CDR3 DNA is TGCGCCAGCAGCCAGCATCTCGGGACAGCCACTGAAGCTTTCTTT.

The chain uses TRBV7-2 and TRBJ2-1, with D uncertain. The CDR3 has 14 residues. CDR1 and CDR2 (germline): SGHTA, FQGNSA. Deletions cut 1 base from V and 5 bases from J, with 9 bases between. The CDR3 region has the DNA TGTGCCAGCAGCTTAGTCGCGGCCGACAATGAGCAGTTCTTC. Protein: CASSLVAADNEQFF.

By sample fraction, this clone is medium-sized. The chain has TRBV2 and TRBJ2-2; 8 bases are a match to TRBD1. The V and J ends lost 5 bases and 4 bases, in that order; junction bases with no gene match: 3. Germline values: CDR1 SNHLY, CDR2 FYNNEI. The CDR3 runs to 14 residues. This CDR3 reads CASSPGQGTGELFF. DNA for the CDR3: TGTGCCAGCAGTCCTGGACAGGGCACCGGGGAGCTGTTTTTT.

The chain links TRBV5-6 to TRBJ1-2; D not resolved. V lost 0 bases, J lost 8 bases, and 11 bases lay in between. The germline V gene has CDR1 SGHDT and CDR2 YYEEEE. This CDR3 is 13 amino acids long. As DNA, the CDR3 is TGTGCCAGCAGCTTGGCGTGGGCTGGCGGCTACACCTTC. Translating gives CASSLAWAGGYTF.

In this sample, this clone turned up a few times. J is TRBJ1-6 and V is TRBV7-6, with D possibly being TRBD1 (6 bases). Trimming left V 4 bases short and J 8 bases short, with 21 bases between. Germline CDR1 SGHVS, CDR2 FNYEAQ. The CDR3 runs 17 residues. CDR3 coding DNA: TGTGCCAGCAGCTATAGAGCCCCCCAGGGGTGGGATTCACCCCTCCACTTT. Protein: CASSYRAPQGWDSPLHF.

The V and J genes are TRBV25-1 and TRBJ1-4; D unclear. The germline CDR1 and CDR2 sequences are MGHDK and SYGVNS. The germline V and J ends were trimmed by 4 bases and 5 bases, with 14 bases remaining between them. The CDR3 covers 15 residues. This CDR3 reads CASSALGEANEKLFF. CDR3 DNA sequence: TGTGCCAGCAGTGCCCTCGGGGAGGCAAATGAAAAACTGTTTTTT.

This clone is a singleton in its sample. CDR3 nucleotide sequence: TGTGCCAGCAGTGACGGGACAACCGAGTACTACAATGAGCAGTTCTTC. The encoded protein is CASSDGTTEYYNEQFF. The chain uses TRBV3-1 (or the pseudogene TRBV3-2) and TRBJ2-1, with D perhaps matching TRBD1 (6 bases). The CDR3 spans 16 residues. Trimming removed 6 bases from V and 3 bases from J, with 18 bases in between. Germline V gene lookup returns CDR1 LGHDT and CDR2 YNNKEL (reference sequence).

The chain joins TRBV18 to TRBJ2-7; 10 positions match TRBD1. Germline values: CDR1 KGHSH, CDR2 LQKENI. The CDR3 has 14 amino acids. J gave up 6 bases and V 5 bases, and 7 bases lay outside the gene matches. CDR3 loop: CASSAGQGLLEQYF. CDR3 bases: TGTGCCAGCTCAGCGGGACAGGGGCTACTCGAGCAGTACTTC.

The V and J genes are TRBV9 and TRBJ2-3; 8 nucleotides agree with TRBD2. The V and J ends lost 2 bases and 6 bases, in that order; junction bases with no gene match: 11. The CDR3 sequence is 16 residues long. Germline CDR1 and CDR2: SGDLS and YYNGEE. As DNA, the CDR3 is TGTGCCAGCAGCGTGCCGGGAGGACTAGCAGGGGATACGCAGTATTTT. Translating it yields CASSVPGGLAGDTQYF.

This clone was detected only once. The gene calls are TRBV4-3 and TRBJ2-3; TRBD2 aligns across 7 bases. V was clipped by 3 bases and J by 6 bases; unmatched bases: 9. The CDR3 runs 15 residues. Germline values: CDR1 LGHNA, CDR2 YSLEER. The CDR3 sequence: CASSQGGVGGDTQYF. In DNA form, the CDR3 reads TGCGCCAGCAGCCAGGGAGGAGTGGGGGGGGATACGCAGTATTTT.